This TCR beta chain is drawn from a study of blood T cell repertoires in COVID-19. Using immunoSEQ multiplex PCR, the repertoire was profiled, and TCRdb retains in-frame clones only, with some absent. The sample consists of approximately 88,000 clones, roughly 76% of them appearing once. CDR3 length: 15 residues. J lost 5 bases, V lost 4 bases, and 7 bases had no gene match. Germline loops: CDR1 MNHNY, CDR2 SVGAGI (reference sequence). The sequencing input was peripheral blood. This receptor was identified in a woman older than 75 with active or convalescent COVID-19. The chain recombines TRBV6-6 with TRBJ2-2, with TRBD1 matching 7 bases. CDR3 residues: CASSLTGVDTGELFF. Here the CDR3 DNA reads TGTGCCAGCAGTTTAACAGGGGTGGATACCGGGGAGCTGTTTTTT.